A single sample gave rise to the 4 T cell receptor beta chains below, sequenced in a study of graft-versus-host responses after intestinal transplantation. Produced via immunoSEQ multiplex PCR; TCRdb's table is partial and in-frame only. The sample yields some 90,000 clones, 90% to 95% seen once. For these receptors, no antigen is known. The material was unstimulated CD8+ T cells sorted from spleen or lymph node cells, obtained before intestinal transplant. The receptors were sampled from a human donor who received an intestinal transplant.

The chain is built from TRBV4-1 and TRBJ2-7; D is possibly TRBD2 (6 bases). Germline assignment: CDR1 MGHRA and CDR2 YSYEKL. The CDR3 runs to 14 residues. With 4 bases removed from V and 3 bases from J, the gap between germline ends came to 13 bases. The DNA for the CDR3 is TGCGCCAGCAGCCCGGGACCCGGGGGCTACGAGCAGTACTTC. Translating gives CASSPGPGGYEQYF.

The chain employs TRBV7-8 and TRBJ1-5; D unclear. V lost 1 base to trimming and J lost 5 bases, with 9 bases between them. Germline CDR1 and CDR2: SGHVS and FQNEAQ. The CDR3 loop spans 14 amino acids. The CDR3 nucleotides read TGTGCCAGCAGCTTAGAGGGAGAGTATCAGCCCCAGCATTTT. Protein sequence: CASSLEGEYQPQHF. Full variable domain (outside the CDR3, taken from reference TRBV7-8 and TRBJ1-5): GAGVSQSPRYKVAKRGQDVALRCDPISGHVSLFWYQQALGQGPEFLTYFQNEAQLDKSGLPSDRFFAERPEGSVSTLKIQRTQQEDSAVYLCASSLEGEYQPQHFGDGTRLSIL.

The CDR3 reads CASSEDDFGLYEQYF. The CDR3 DNA sequence: TGTGCCAGCAGTGAGGATGACTTTGGCCTCTACGAGCAGTACTTC. The chain employs TRBV6-1 and TRBJ2-7; D gene uncertain. The CDR3 has 15 residues. CDR1 and CDR2 (germline): MNHNS, SASEGT. The V end was cut by 3 bases, the J end by 3 bases, with 15 bases between.

In this sample, this clone turned up a few times. V is TRBV18 and J is TRBJ1-3, with D tentatively TRBD1 (5 bases). V was pared by 1 base and J by 2 bases, with 9 bases between. The germline CDR1 and CDR2 sequences are KGHSH and LQKENI. CDR3 size: 15 residues. CDR3 sequence: CASSPLDRPGNTIYF. Written as DNA, the CDR3 is TGTGCCAGCTCACCACTAGACAGACCTGGAAACACCATATATTTT.